This TCR beta chain was found in a study of shared clonotypes between healthy human individuals. The repertoire was sequenced with immunoSEQ multiplex PCR; TCRdb's copy has only in-frame clones and lacks some. The repertoire holds around 580,000 clones, with 98% as singletons. Trimming pared 1 base from V and 1 base from J, leaving 10 bases between. CDR1 is LGHNA and CDR2 is YNFKEQ in the germline V gene. The CDR3 contains 15 residues. The naive CD8 fraction comprised CD45RO-negative cells positively selected for CCR7 and excluded terminally differentiated effector memory CD45RA+ cells. This clonotype was obtained from a man aged 25-45 years in good health. This chain uses TRBV4-2 with TRBJ1-1, with a tentative D call TRBD1 (6 bases). Sequenced input: naive CD8+ T cells sorted from blood. DNA for the CDR3: TGTGCCAGCAGCCAAGCAGGGGAGGAGAACACTGAAGCTTTCTTT. It encodes CASSQAGEENTEAFF.